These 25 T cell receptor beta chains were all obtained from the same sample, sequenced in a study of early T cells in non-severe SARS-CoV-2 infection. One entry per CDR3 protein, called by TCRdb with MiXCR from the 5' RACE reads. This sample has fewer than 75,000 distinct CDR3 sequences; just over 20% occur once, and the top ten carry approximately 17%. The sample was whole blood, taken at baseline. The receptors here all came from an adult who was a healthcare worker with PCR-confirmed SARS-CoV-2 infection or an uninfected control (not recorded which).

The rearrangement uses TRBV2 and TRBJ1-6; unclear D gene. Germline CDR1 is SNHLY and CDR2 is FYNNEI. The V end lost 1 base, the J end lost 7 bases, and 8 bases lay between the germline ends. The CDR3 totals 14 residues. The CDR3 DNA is TGTGCCAGCAGTGAAGAAGCAGTAAATTCACCCCTCCACTTT. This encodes CASSEEAVNSPLHF.

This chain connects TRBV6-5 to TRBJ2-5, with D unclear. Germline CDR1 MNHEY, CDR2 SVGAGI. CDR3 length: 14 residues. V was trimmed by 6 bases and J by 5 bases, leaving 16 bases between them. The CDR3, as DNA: TGTGCCAGCAGCTCTTCTGGCCTTCCCGAGACCCAGTACTTC. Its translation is CASSSSGLPETQYF.

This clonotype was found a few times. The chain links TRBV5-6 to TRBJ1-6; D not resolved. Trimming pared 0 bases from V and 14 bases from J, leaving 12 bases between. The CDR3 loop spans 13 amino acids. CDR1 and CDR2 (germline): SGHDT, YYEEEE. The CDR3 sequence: CASSLALGQALHF. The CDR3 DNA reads TGTGCCAGCAGCTTGGCCCTCGGTCAAGCCCTCCACTTT.

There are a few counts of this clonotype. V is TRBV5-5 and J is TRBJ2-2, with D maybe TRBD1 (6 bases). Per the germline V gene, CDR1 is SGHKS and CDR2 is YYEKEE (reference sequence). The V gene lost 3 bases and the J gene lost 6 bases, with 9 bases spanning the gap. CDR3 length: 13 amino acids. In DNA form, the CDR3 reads TGTGCCAGCAGCTCCCAGGGGCCCGGGGAGCTGTTTTTT. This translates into CASSSQGPGELFF.

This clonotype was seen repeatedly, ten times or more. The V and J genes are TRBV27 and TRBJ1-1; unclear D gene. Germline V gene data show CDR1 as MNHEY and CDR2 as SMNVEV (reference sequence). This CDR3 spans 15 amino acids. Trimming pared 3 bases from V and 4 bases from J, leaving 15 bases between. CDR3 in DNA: TGTGCCAGCAGTTTGGGGTTACAGCTTGGCACTGAAGCTTTCTTT. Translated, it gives CASSLGLQLGTEAFF.

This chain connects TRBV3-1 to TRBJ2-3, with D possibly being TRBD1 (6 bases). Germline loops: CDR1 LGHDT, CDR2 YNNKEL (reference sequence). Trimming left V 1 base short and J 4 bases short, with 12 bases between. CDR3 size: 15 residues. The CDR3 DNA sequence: TGTGCCAGCAGCCAAGGGGCAGGGGTGCCAGATACGCAGTATTTT. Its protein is CASSQGAGVPDTQYF.

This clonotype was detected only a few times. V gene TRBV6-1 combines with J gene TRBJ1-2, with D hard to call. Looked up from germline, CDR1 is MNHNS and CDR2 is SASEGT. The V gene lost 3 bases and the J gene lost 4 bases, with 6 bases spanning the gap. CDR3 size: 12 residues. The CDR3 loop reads CASSEHVYGYTF. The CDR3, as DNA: TGTGCCAGCAGTGAGCACGTCTATGGCTACACCTTC.

In DNA form, the CDR3 reads TGTGCCAGCTCACTAACAGGGGACTCCTACGAGCAGTACTTC. Amino acid sequence: CASSLTGDSYEQYF. The chain uses TRBV18 and TRBJ2-7; 7 positions match TRBD1. This CDR3 has 14 residues. Germline V gene lookup returns CDR1 KGHSH and CDR2 LQKENI. V trimming: 4 bases; J trimming: 0 bases; junction bases outside the gene matches: 3.

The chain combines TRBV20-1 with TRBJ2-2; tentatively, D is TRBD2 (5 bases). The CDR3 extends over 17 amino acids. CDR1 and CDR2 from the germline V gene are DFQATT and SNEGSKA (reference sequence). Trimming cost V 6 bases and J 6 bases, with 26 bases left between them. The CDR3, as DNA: TGCAGTGCCCTACGTACAACCCAAGACCCGCGGGCCGGGGAGCTGTTTTTT. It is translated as CSALRTTQDPRAGELFF.

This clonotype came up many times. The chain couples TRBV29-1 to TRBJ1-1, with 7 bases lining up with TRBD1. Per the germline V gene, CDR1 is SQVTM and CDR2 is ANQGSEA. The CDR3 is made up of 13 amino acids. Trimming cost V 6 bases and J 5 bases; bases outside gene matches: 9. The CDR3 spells CSVTGALGTEAFF. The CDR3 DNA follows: TGCAGCGTCACAGGGGCGCTGGGTACTGAAGCTTTCTTT.

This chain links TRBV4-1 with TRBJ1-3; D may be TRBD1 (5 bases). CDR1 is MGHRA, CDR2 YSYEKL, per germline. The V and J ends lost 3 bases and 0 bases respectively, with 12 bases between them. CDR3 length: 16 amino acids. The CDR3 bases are TGCGCCAGCAGCCAGTTACAGGTAGTCTCTGGAAACACCATATATTTT. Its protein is CASSQLQVVSGNTIYF.

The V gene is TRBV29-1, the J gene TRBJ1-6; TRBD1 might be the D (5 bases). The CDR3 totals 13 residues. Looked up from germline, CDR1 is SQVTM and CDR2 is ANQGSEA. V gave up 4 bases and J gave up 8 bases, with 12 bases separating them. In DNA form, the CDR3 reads TGCAGCGTTGCTGGGGGTGTGGATTCACCCCTCCACTTT. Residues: CSVAGGVDSPLHF.

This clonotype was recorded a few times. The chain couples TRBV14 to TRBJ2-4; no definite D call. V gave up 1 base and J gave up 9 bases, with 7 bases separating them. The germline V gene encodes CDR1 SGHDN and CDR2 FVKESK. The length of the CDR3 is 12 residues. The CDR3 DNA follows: TGTGCCAGCAGCCAAGGCGCCCCCATTCAGTACTTC. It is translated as CASSQGAPIQYF.

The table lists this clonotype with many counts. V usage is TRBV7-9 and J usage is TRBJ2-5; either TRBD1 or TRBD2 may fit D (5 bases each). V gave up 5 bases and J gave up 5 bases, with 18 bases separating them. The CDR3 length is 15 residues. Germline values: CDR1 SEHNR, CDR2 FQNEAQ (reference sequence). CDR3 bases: TGTGCCAGCAGCCCCGTGGGGCAGCGAGGGGAGACCCAGTACTTC. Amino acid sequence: CASSPVGQRGETQYF.

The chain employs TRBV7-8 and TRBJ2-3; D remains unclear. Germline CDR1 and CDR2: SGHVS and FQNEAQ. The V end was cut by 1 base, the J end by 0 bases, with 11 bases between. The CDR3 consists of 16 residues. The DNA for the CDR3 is TGTGCCAGCAGCTTAGTTCGTACCTCTAGCACAGATACGCAGTATTTT. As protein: CASSLVRTSSTDTQYF.

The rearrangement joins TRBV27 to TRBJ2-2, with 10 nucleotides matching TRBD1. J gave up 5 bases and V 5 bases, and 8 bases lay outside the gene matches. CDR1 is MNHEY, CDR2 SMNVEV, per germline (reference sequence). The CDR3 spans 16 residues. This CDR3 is CASSRRQGAYTGELFF. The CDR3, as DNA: TGTGCCAGCAGTCGTAGACAGGGGGCGTATACCGGGGAGCTGTTTTTT.

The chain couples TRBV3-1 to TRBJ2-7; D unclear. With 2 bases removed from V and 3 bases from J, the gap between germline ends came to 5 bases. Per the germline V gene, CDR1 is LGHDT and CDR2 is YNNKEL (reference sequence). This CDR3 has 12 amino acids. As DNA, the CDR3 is TGTGCCAGCAGCCAATCAAGCTACGAGCAGTACTTC. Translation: CASSQSSYEQYF.

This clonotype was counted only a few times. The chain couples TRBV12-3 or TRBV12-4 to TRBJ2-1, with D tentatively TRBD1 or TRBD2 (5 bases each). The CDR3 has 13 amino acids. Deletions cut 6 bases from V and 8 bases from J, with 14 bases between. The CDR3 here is CASSPGPPHEQFF. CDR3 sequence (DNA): TGTGCCAGCAGCCCGGGACCACCCCATGAGCAGTTCTTC.

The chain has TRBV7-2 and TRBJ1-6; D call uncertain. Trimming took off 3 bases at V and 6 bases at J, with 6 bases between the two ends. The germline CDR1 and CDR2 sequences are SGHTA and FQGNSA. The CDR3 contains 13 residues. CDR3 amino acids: CASSFPFNSPLHF. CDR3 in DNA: TGTGCCAGCAGCTTTCCATTTAATTCACCCCTCCACTTT.

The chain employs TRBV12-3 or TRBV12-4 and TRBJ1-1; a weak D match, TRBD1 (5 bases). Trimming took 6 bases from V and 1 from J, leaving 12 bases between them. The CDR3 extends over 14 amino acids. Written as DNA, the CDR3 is TGTGCCAGCAGGGAGACAGTTGGGAACACTGAAGCTTTCTTT. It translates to CASRETVGNTEAFF.

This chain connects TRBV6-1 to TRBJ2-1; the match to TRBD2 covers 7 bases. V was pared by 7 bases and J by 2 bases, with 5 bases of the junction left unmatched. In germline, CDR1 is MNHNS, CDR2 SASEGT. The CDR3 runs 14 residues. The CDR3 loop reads CASNTGTTYNEQFF. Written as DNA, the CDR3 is TGTGCCAGCAATACCGGGACTACCTACAATGAGCAGTTCTTC.

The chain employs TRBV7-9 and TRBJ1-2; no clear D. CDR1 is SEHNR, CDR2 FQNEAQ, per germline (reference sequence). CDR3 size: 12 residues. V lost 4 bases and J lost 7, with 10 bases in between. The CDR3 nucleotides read TGTGCCAGCAGCTCTATGCGGGCTGGCTACACCTTC. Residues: CASSSMRAGYTF.

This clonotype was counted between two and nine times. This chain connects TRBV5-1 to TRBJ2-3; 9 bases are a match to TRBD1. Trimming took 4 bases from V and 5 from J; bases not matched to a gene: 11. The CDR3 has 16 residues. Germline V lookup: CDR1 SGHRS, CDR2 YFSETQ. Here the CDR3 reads CASSLFRTGEGDTQYF. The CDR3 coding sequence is TGCGCCAGCAGCCTCTTCAGGACAGGGGAAGGAGATACGCAGTATTTT.

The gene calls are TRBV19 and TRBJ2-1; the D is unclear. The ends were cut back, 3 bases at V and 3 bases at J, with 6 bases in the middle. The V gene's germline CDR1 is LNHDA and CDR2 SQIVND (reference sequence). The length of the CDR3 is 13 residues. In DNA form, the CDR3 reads TGTGCCAGTAGTATCCCGGACTACAATGAGCAGTTCTTC. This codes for CASSIPDYNEQFF.

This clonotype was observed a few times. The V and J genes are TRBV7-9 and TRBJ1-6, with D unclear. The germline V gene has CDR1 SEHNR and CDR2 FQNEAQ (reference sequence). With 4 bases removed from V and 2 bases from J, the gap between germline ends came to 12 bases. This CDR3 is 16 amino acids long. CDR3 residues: CASSSDLSTYNSPLHF. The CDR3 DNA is TGTGCCAGCAGCTCGGATTTAAGCACCTATAATTCACCCCTCCACTTT. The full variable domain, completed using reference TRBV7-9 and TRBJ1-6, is DTGVSQNPRHKITKRGQNVTFRCDPISEHNRLYWYRQTLGQGPEFLTYFQNEAQLEKSRLLSDRFSAERPKGSFSTLEIQRTEQGDSAMYLCASSSDLSTYNSPLHFGNGTRLTVT.